This paragraph reports one TCR beta chain. The antigen is not known. The data belong to a study of cytomegalovirus exposure and HLA in healthy donors. Points from the study as a whole: The authors enumerated 150 to 200 TCR beta chains as linked to cytomegalovirus. Confirmation was obtained in vitro that a few CMV-associated chains are specific for CMV antigens.

Only in-frame clones appear in the TCRdb table, and some are missing; sequencing was by immunoSEQ multiplex PCR. The sample consists of 160,000 or so clones, 88% of them appearing once. Trimming took off 6 bases at V and 5 bases at J, with 13 bases between the two ends. Germline values: CDR1 SNHLY, CDR2 FYNNEI. CDR3 length: 14 amino acids. The sequence was collected from a young man in good health and CMV-seronegative. The V call is TRBV2, the J call TRBJ2-2; D may be TRBD1 (6 bases). What was sequenced was PBMCs. The CDR3 loop reads CASSLRGSTGELFF. CDR3 in DNA: TGTGCCAGCAGCCTCAGGGGATCAACCGGGGAGCTGTTTTTT.